This is a list of T cell receptor beta chains from one sample in a study of early T cells in non-severe SARS-CoV-2 infection. TCRdb called the 5' RACE reads again in MiXCR, with one record for every CDR3 protein. The sample carries about 70,000 distinct CDR3 sequences, around 15% recorded once. This material consisted of whole blood, taken at baseline. The receptors were gathered from an adult who was a healthcare worker with PCR-confirmed SARS-CoV-2 infection or an uninfected control (not recorded which). CDR3s leave out the opening cysteine and the closing phenylalanine or tryptophan. A D gene is named only where the DNA matches it firmly.

v_call	d_call	cdr3_aa
TRBV28	-	ASSPPSSGNTIY
TRBV11-3	-	ASSPASPLHNEQF
TRBV18	TRBD1	ASSPSTAGGPYEQY
TRBV3-1	TRBD1	ASSVGTGSKLF
TRBV14	-	ASSHSLDRPEPTDTQY
TRBV12-3/TRBV12-4	-	ASTNLYGNEKLF
TRBV29-1	-	SVVWGHETQY
TRBV11-2	TRBD1	ASSLVGGDGYT
TRBV10-3	-	AISERQGDNQPQH
TRBV19	-	ASSILGENEQF
TRBV20-1	TRBD1	SASLRGQETQY
TRBV13	TRBD2	ASSLGTSGPKGANVLT
TRBV15	TRBD2	ATSNVIKLLAGVRNEQF
TRBV18	TRBD1	ASSLLDREPKNIQY
TRBV25-1	-	ASSDGQHNQPQH
TRBV18	-	ASSPSGARFADTQY
TRBV20-1	-	SAYQGPNSPLH
TRBV10-3	TRBD2	AISEREGSYNEQF
TRBV10-1	-	ASMVSTDTEAF
TRBV24-1	-	ATSNRAGSPHRGEQF
TRBV18	-	ASSPPSLNTEAF
TRBV27	-	ASSPLTGELF
TRBV27	-	ASSLNRRTEAF
TRBV7-3	-	ASSLTGGPDYEQY
TRBV4-1	TRBD2	ASSHPVAGGGEQF
TRBV2	TRBD1	ASSEQQGSGEQY
TRBV18	-	ASSPVTGSSGNTIY
TRBV7-2	-	ASSLAGSEQF
TRBV29-1	-	SGGTDTEAF
TRBV9	-	ASSARAINTEAF
TRBV7-2	TRBD2	ASSLGTSGRGEQF
TRBV20-1	-	SAGRTNEQF
TRBV28	TRBD1	ASRSPRDRGTREQY
TRBV7-2	-	ASSLGRNTGELF
TRBV25-1	TRBD1	ASSPIPGTGRYGANVLT
TRBV5-1	TRBD2	ASSLWAGTRSYEQY
TRBV15	-	ATSITQGEGADTQY
TRBV6-1	TRBD2	ASSELAGGNTGELF
TRBV3-1	TRBD2	ASSQIPSGRTYEQY
TRBV30	-	AWSVPPLVQQF
TRBV19	-	ATNSGANVLT
TRBV2	-	ASSGGSSGANVLT
TRBV30	-	AGGEGGTEAF
TRBV28	-	ASSPGTISGEQF